These 8 T cell receptor beta chains share one sample of origin, sequenced in a study of spatial heterogeneity in lung cancer. From the 5' RACE reads, TCRdb called clonotypes with MiXCR, one entry per CDR3 protein. The sample table includes approximately 93 distinct CDR3 sequences. Documented time point: sample taken at primary tumor resection. The sequencing here drew on normal lung tissue next to the tumor, taken at surgery. These receptors all come from a male donor with early-stage non-small cell lung cancer.

Points on this clonotype: The library was prepared for alpha chains; this beta chain is a stray read, so its frequency means little. J is TRBJ2-3 and V is TRBV19, with 7 bases fitting TRBD1. Trimming at V came to 7 bases and at J to 0 bases, leaving 13 bases not matched to a gene. The CDR3 has 17 residues. From germline, CDR1 is LNHDA and CDR2 SQIVND (reference sequence). The CDR3 region is CASTDRAIFTSTDTQYF. For the CDR3, the DNA is TGTGCCAGTACCGACAGGGCTATATTTACTAGCACAGATACGCAGTATTTT.

In the case of this clonotype: Since it is a stray read in a library aimed at alpha chains, this beta chain has a size that is not meaningful. J is TRBJ1-1 and V is TRBV20-1; perhaps TRBD1 as D (6 bases). V was pared by 5 bases and J by 3 bases, with 13 bases between. CDR1 and CDR2 from the germline V gene are DFQATT and SNEGSKA (reference sequence). This CDR3 is built from 13 residues. The CDR3 loop is CSAPGELDTEAFF. CDR3 nucleotide sequence: TGCAGTGCTCCAGGGGAGTTGGACACTGAAGCTTTCTTT.

Of note for this clonotype: This beta chain lies outside the target of a library built for alpha chains; its clone size means little. This sequence joins TRBV20-1 and TRBJ1-2; D not resolved. The CDR3 covers 14 residues. Germline CDR1 DFQATT, CDR2 SNEGSKA (reference sequence). Trimming pared 1 base from V and 0 bases from J, leaving 9 bases between. In nucleotides, the CDR3 is TGCAGTGCTAGAGGTCATATTTCTAACTATGGCTACACCTTC. The encoded protein is CSARGHISNYGYTF.

Only one count was recorded for this clonotype. As an off-target read in a library built for alpha chains, this beta chain has a frequency of little significance. The chain joins TRBV27 to TRBJ1-3; 7 bases align to TRBD1. From germline, CDR1 is MNHEY and CDR2 SMNVEV (reference sequence). V was pared by 6 bases and J by 9 bases, with 8 bases of the junction left unmatched. This CDR3 contains 13 residues. This CDR3 is CASRTLQGSTIYF. DNA of the CDR3: TGTGCCAGCAGGACTTTACAGGGGAGCACCATATATTTT.

A note on this clonotype: A library prepared for alpha chains yielded this beta chain as an off-target read; its size is of little meaning. V is TRBV7-9 and J is TRBJ2-3; 15 bases line up with TRBD2. CDR1 and CDR2 from the germline V gene are SEHNR and FQNEAQ (reference sequence). CDR3 length equals 17 residues. The V gene end was trimmed by 4 bases and the J gene end by 4 bases; junction bases not matched to a gene: 6. The CDR3 here is CASSWTSGGARADTQYF. CDR3 nucleotide sequence: TGTGCCAGCAGCTGGACTAGCGGGGGGGCCAGGGCAGATACGCAGTATTTT.

The sample holds a few counts of this clonotype. A library made for alpha chains picked up this beta chain off target, so its size means little. The chain recombines TRBV7-2 with TRBJ2-4; 14 bases are a match to TRBD2. The V gene's germline CDR1 is SGHTA and CDR2 FQGNSA. This CDR3 contains 16 residues. After removal of 1 base from V and 5 bases from J, the junction contained 1 base not matched to a gene. The CDR3 DNA follows: TGTGCCAGCAGCTTAGGGGGACTAGCGGGGGAAAACATTCAGTACTTC. It is translated as CASSLGGLAGENIQYF.

This clonotype has just one count. This beta chain is an off-target read within a library intended for alpha chains, so its frequency means little. The chain uses TRBV24-1 and TRBJ2-1, with TRBD2 matching over 11 bases. The CDR3 consists of 16 residues. V shed 1 base, J shed 7 bases, and the junction held 5 bases outside the gene matches. The germline gives CDR1 KGHDR, CDR2 SFDVKD. CDR3 residues: CATSDFFTSGRNEQFF. The CDR3 nucleotides read TGTGCCACCAGTGATTTCTTTACTAGCGGGAGAAATGAGCAGTTCTTC.

On this clonotype: This beta chain appears as a stray read in a library generated for alpha chains; its size is not informative. The V call is TRBV10-2, the J call TRBJ2-6, with D unclear. Germline V lookup: CDR1 WSHSY, CDR2 SAAADI. CDR3 length equals 15 residues. Trimming pared 6 bases from V and 0 bases from J, leaving 9 bases between. The CDR3, as DNA: TGCGCCAGCAGGGAACAGAGCTCTGGGGCCAACGTCCTGACTTTC. Its protein is CASREQSSGANVLTF.